The present T cell receptor beta chain was sequenced within a study of T-cell reconstitution after alpha-beta-depleted transplantation in children. General observations from the study: Some patients showed high day-60 TCRbeta diversity, which derived from surviving recipient T cells and thymic progenitors. At one year after transplant, newly produced T cells mostly accounted for T-cell counts and diversity. Alpha-beta T cells present about two months after transplant were reported to originate from several hundred expanded graft clones.

Preparation of the TCRbeta library was carried out with unique molecular identifiers. TCRdb independently ran MiXCR on the PCR reads; one entry per CDR3 protein. The data show hundreds of thousands of distinct CDR3 sequences, roughly 10% seen once. Germline V gene sequence: CDR1 MNHEY, CDR2 SMNVEV (reference sequence). CDR3 size: 13 residues. With V trimmed by 6 bases and J by 3 bases, 3 bases remained unmatched. This clonotype was seen repeatedly, ten times or more. The antigen is unknown. The chain couples TRBV27 to TRBJ2-7; 9 positions agree with TRBD2. The receptor was derived from a child aged 2 to 10 with inherited bone marrow failure, due to receive a stem cell transplant. The sequencing here drew on PBMCs, taken before TCRalphabeta/CD19-depleted stem cell transplant. The CDR3 coding sequence is TGTGCCAGCAGAAAGACTAGCGGCTACGAGCAGTACTTC. Protein: CASRKTSGYEQYF.